This T cell receptor (beta chain) came from a study of T-cell memory formation after mild COVID-19. As for the study in general: In these data, TCR clusters were largely donor specific.

This clonotype was seen only a few times. As yet, its antigen is unknown. General study results and limits: Clones that contracted from day 15 to 85 were balanced CD4/CD8, while later expanders leaned CD4+. Mainly CM and EM harbored the contracting CD4+ clones; mainly EMRA harbored the CD8+ ones. Certain responding clones were present in pre-infection memory, suggesting participation of cross-reactive memory.

One entry per CDR3 protein results from TCRdb running MiXCR on the 5' RACE reads. The sample carries around 190,000 distinct CDR3 sequences, about a fifth recorded once. Looked up from germline, CDR1 is SGHRS and CDR2 is YFSETQ. CDR3 size: 14 residues. J was trimmed by 4 bases and V by 3 bases; bases with no gene match: 6. This clonotype was obtained from a man younger than 35 who had mild COVID-19 (a few samples of this study predate the infection). Cell type and time point are not known. The sequenced sample was PBMCs or a T cell subset sorted from them (not recorded which). The chain recombines TRBV5-1 with TRBJ2-5; TRBD1 matches 7 bases. Written as DNA, the CDR3 is TGCGCCAGCAGCTATACAGGGGAGCGAGAGACCCAGTACTTC. Translating it yields CASSYTGERETQYF.